The 13 T cell receptor beta chains below were found in one sample sequenced in a study of blood T cells in healthy people across ages. Primers used in a second PCR of about 7 to 12 cycles were a sample-barcoded 5' primer and a J-beta primer mix. TCRdb reanalysed the 5' RACE reads using MiXCR and keeps one entry per CDR3 protein. The table has around 500,000 distinct CDR3 sequences, under 55% seen once. Sequenced input: blood. The receptors shown here come from a man at least 80 years old in good health.

This clonotype has at least ten counts. V is TRBV6-5 and J is TRBJ1-5, with D maybe TRBD1 (6 bases). Germline V gene sequence: CDR1 MNHEY, CDR2 SVGAGI. Trimming took 0 bases from V and 7 from J, leaving 13 bases between them. This CDR3 has 15 residues. The CDR3 coding sequence is TGTGCCAGCAGTTACTCGATAGGGCAGGGGCAGCCCCAGCATTTT. Protein product: CASSYSIGQGQPQHF.

This clonotype was counted between two and nine times. J is TRBJ2-7 and V is TRBV5-1; 10 bases align to TRBD1. V trimming: 2 bases; J trimming: 1 base; junction bases outside the gene matches: 3. The CDR3 sequence is 15 residues long. Germline CDR1 reads SGHRS; CDR2 reads YFSETQ. The CDR3 DNA follows: TGCGCCAGCAGCTTCGGGACAGGGGAGTCCTACGAGCAGTACTTC. It is translated as CASSFGTGESYEQYF.

Note on this clonotype: This could be a read error, since a much larger clone is one nucleotide away. The chain is built from TRBV5-1 and TRBJ2-1, with D perhaps TRBD1 (5 bases). The J call could be wrong; TRBJ2-7 is a better fit for the DNA end. CDR1 SGHRS and CDR2 YFSETQ come from the germline V gene. The CDR3 spans 15 residues. The CDR3 bases are TGCGCCAGCAGCTTGGTAGCCGGACATTACAATGAGCAGTACTTC. It is translated as CASSLVAGHYNEQYF.

This clonotype was detected a few times. DNA for the CDR3: TGCAGTGCCGAACGGACTAGCTCCTACGAGCAGTACTTC. Encoded protein: CSAERTSSYEQYF. This sequence joins TRBV20-1 and TRBJ2-7, with 7 bases identical to TRBD2. The ends lost 6 bases at V and 0 bases at J; junction bases unmatched: 5. The CDR3 sequence is 13 residues long. From germline, CDR1 is DFQATT and CDR2 SNEGSKA (reference sequence).

The sample holds a few counts of this clonotype. The chain combines TRBV6-6 with TRBJ2-7, with TRBD1 identical over 8 bases. This CDR3 spans 13 amino acids. CDR1 and CDR2 (germline): MNHNY, SVGAGI (reference sequence). Losses at the gene ends were 7 bases for V and 5 bases for J; bases not matched to a gene: 7. CDR3 DNA: TGTGCCAGCAACGGTCAGGGGGCGGACGAGCAGTACTTC. Amino acids: CASNGQGADEQYF.

This chain joins TRBV28 and TRBJ1-5, with TRBD1 matching over 8 bases. From germline, CDR1 is MDHEN and CDR2 SYDVKM. CDR3 size: 15 residues. Unmatched junction bases numbered 6, after V lost 3 bases and J lost 5 bases. The CDR3 region has the DNA TGTGCCAGCAGTTTCCCAGGGGGCTACCATCAGCCCCAGCATTTT. Translated, it gives CASSFPGGYHQPQHF. Together with reference TRBV28 and TRBJ1-5, the CDR3 gives the full variable domain: DVKVTQSSRYLVKRTGEKVFLECVQDMDHENMFWYRQDPGLGLRLIYFSYDVKMKEKGDIPEGYSVSREKKERFSLILESASTNQTSMYLCASSFPGGYHQPQHFGDGTRLSIL.

This chain links TRBV4-1 with TRBJ1-5; no clear D gene. Germline V CDR1 and CDR2: MGHRA, YSYEKL. The V and J ends lost 0 bases and 2 bases respectively, with 14 bases between them. The CDR3 spans 17 residues. The CDR3, as DNA: TGCGCCAGCAGCCAAGAAGGCGTGCCCAAGGGCAATCAGCCCCAGCATTTT. Protein product: CASSQEGVPKGNQPQHF.

The V and J genes are TRBV7-3 and TRBJ2-5, with TRBD2 matching 7 bases. With V trimmed by 5 bases and J by 7 bases, 7 bases remained unmatched. The CDR3 covers 13 residues. Per the germline V gene, CDR1 is SGHTA and CDR2 is FQGTGA. The CDR3 is CASSTDKRGTQYF. The CDR3 nucleotides read TGTGCCAGCAGCACGGACAAGCGGGGGACCCAGTACTTC.

This clonotype turned up a few times. The V call is TRBV20-1, the J call TRBJ1-2; the D is unclear. With 6 bases removed from V and 8 bases from J, the gap between germline ends came to 13 bases. Looked up from germline, CDR1 is DFQATT and CDR2 is SNEGSKA (reference sequence). The CDR3 contains 11 residues. CDR3 DNA: TGCAGTGCAGGCTGGTCGGGGGGCTACACCTTC. Translation gives CSAGWSGGYTF.

V gene TRBV7-8 combines with J gene TRBJ2-5, with 9 bases fitting TRBD2. The end of the DNA fits TRBJ2-7 better, so the J call may be wrong. CDR1 SGHVS and CDR2 FQNEAQ come from the germline V gene. This CDR3 is 15 amino acids long. The CDR3 nucleotides read TGTGCCAGCAGCTTAGATAGACTAGCGGTGGGCGAGCAGTACTTC. Its translation: CASSLDRLAVGEQYF.

The chain has TRBV5-1 and TRBJ2-1, with TRBD2 as a possible D gene (6 bases). The V end lost 3 bases, the J end lost 5 bases, and 15 bases lay between the germline ends. The CDR3 sequence is 15 residues long. Germline assignment: CDR1 SGHRS and CDR2 YFSETQ. CDR3 bases: TGCGCCAGCAGCTCTGGGACTGGACGAAACAATGAGCAGTTCTTC. This sequence encodes CASSSGTGRNNEQFF.

This clonotype was detected a few times. CDR3: CASSVRDSSTDTQYF. CDR3 in DNA: TGTGCCAGCAGCGTACGGGACTCCTCCACAGATACGCAGTATTTT. This sequence joins TRBV9 and TRBJ2-3, with a possible D match to TRBD2 (6 bases). Germline lookup yields CDR1 SGDLS and CDR2 YYNGEE. The V end lost 1 base, the J end lost 2 bases, and 11 bases lay between the germline ends. The CDR3 runs 15 residues.

This clonotype was seen only a few times. The V call is TRBV5-1, the J call TRBJ2-3; the D is unclear. V was clipped by 6 bases and J by 1 base, with 9 bases between them. Germline CDR1 SGHRS, CDR2 YFSETQ. The CDR3 extends over 13 amino acids. CDR3 DNA: TGCGCCAGCAATAAGGTCGGCACAGATACGCAGTATTTT. This sequence encodes CASNKVGTDTQYF.